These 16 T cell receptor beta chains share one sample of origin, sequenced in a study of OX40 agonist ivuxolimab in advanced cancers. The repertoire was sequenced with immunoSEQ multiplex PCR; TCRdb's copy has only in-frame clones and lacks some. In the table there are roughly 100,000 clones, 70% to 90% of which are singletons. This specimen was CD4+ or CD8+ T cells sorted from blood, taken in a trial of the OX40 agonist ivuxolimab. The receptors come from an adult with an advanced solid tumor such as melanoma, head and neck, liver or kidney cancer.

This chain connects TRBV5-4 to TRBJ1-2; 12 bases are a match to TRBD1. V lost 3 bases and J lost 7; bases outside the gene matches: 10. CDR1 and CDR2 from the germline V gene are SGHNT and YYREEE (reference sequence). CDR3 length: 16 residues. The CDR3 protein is CASSSTPGQGASGYTF. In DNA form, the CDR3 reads TGTGCCAGCAGCTCGACGCCGGGACAGGGGGCGTCTGGCTACACCTTC.

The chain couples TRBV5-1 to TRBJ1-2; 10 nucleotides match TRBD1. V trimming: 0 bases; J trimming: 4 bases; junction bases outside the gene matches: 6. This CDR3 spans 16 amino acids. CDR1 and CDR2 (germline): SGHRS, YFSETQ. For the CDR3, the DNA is TGCGCCAGCAGCTTGGCCCCGACAGGGGGCGGCTATGGCTACACCTTC. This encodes CASSLAPTGGGYGYTF.

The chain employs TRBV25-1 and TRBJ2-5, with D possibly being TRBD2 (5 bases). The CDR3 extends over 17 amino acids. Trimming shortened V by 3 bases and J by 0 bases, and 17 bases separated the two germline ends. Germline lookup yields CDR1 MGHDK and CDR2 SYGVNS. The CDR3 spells CASSDSGRVVYQETQYF. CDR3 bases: TGTGCCAGCAGTGATTCGGGAAGGGTAGTTTACCAAGAGACCCAGTACTTC.

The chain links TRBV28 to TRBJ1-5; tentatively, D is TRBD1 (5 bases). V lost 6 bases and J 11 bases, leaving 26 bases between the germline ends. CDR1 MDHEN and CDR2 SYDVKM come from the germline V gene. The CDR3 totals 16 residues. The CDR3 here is CASSPPLGTAVRTQHF. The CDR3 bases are TGTGCCAGCAGCCCTCCCCTAGGGACGGCCGTTAGGACCCAGCATTTT.

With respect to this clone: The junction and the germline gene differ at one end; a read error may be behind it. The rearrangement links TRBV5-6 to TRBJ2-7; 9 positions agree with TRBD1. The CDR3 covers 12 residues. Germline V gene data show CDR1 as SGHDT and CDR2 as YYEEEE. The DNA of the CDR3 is TGTGCCAGCAGCTTGTCAACCCGGGACAGGGTATTC. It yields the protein CASSLSTRDRVF.

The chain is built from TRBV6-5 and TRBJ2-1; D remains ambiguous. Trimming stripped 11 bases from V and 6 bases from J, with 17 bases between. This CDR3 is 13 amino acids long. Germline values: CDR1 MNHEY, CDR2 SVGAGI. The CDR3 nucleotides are TGTGCCTCCAGTAAAGGATCGGGCAATGAGCAGTTCTTC. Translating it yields CASSKGSGNEQFF.

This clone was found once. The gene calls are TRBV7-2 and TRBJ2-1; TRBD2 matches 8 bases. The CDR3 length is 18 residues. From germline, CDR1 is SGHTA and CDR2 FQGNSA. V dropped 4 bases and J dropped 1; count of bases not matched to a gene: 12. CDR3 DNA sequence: TGTGCCAGCAGCTCCAGGACTAGCCACTTTAGTTCCTACAATGAGCAGTTCTTC. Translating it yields CASSSRTSHFSSYNEQFF.

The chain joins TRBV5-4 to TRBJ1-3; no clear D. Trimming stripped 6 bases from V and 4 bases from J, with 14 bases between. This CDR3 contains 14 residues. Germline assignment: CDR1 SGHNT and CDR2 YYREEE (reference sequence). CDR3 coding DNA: TGTGCCAGCACACGAGGAGGTGCGGGAAACACCATATATTTT. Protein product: CASTRGGAGNTIYF.

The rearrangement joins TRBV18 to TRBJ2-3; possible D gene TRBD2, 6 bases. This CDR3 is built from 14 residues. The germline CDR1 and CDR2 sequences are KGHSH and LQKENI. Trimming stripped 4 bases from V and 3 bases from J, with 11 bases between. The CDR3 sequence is CASSRVGGTDTQYF. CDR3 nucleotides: TGTGCCAGCTCACGGGTCGGGGGAACAGATACGCAGTATTTT. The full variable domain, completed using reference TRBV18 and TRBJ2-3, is NAGVMQNPRHLVRRRGQEARLRCSPMKGHSHVYWYRQLPEEGLKFMVYLQKENIIDESGMPKERFSAEFPKEGPSILRIQQVVRGDSAAYFCASSRVGGTDTQYFGPGTRLTVL.

CDR3 in amino acids: CASSEPGQGTSFIQYF. CDR3 bases: TGTGCCAGCAGTGAACCGGGACAGGGGACGTCGTTCATTCAGTACTTC. This sequence joins TRBV25-1 and TRBJ2-4, with 10 bases fitting TRBD1. V trimming: 2 bases; J trimming: 9 bases; junction bases outside the gene matches: 10. The CDR3 spans 16 residues. In germline, CDR1 is MGHDK, CDR2 SYGVNS.

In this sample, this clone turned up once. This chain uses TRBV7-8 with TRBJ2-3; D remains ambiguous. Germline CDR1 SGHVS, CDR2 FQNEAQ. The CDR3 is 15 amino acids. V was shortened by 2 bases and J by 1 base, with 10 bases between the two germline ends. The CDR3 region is CASSLWVDRTDTQYF. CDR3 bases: TGTGCCAGCAGCTTATGGGTCGACCGCACAGATACGCAGTATTTT.

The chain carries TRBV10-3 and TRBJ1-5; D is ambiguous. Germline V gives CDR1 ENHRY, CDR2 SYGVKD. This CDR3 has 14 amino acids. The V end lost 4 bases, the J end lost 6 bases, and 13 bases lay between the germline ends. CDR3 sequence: CAISAAGIGQPQHF. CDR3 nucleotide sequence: TGTGCCATCAGTGCGGCGGGGATAGGTCAGCCCCAGCATTTT.

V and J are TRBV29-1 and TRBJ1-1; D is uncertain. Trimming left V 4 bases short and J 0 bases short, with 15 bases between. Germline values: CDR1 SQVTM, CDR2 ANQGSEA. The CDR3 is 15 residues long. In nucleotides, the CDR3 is TGCAGCGTTGGAGCCACGGGCTTCATGAACACTGAAGCTTTCTTT. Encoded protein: CSVGATGFMNTEAFF.

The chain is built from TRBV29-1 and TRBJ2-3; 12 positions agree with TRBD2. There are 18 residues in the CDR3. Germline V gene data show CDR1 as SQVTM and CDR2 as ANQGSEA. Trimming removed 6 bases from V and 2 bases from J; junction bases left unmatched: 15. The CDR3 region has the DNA TGCAGCGTAGATACCGAAATTGGACTAGCGGGGTTCACAGATACGCAGTATTTT. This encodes CSVDTEIGLAGFTDTQYF.

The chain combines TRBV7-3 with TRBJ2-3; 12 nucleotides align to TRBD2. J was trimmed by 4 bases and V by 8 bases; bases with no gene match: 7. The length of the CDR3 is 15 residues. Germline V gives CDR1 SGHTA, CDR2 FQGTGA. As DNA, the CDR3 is TGTGCCAGCTCACTAGCGGGGGGCCGAGCAGATACGCAGTATTTT. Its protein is CASSLAGGRADTQYF.

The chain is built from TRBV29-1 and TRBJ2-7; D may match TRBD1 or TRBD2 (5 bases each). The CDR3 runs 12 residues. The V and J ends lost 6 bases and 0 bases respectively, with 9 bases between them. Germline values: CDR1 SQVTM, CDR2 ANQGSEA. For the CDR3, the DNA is TGCAGCGTGAGGGACGCCTCCTACGAGCAGTACTTC. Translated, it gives CSVRDASYEQYF.